This T cell receptor beta chain comes out of a study of blood T cell repertoires in COVID-19. Across the study: The United States, Italy and Spain provided the acute and convalescent COVID-19 samples. PBMCs, B-cell-depleted T cells, or T cells provided the cDNA or gDNA that made up the material.

Participants were aged roughly 18 to 90 years, lived in under 30 US areas, and enrolled virtually. Membership in each cohort depended on participant-reported clinical history. This clone was recorded once. The repertoire was sequenced with immunoSEQ multiplex PCR; TCRdb's copy has only in-frame clones and lacks some. This table has 380,000 or so clones, 88% appearing once. V was trimmed by 2 bases and J by 0 bases, leaving 11 bases between them. Germline lookup yields CDR1 SGHAT and CDR2 FQNNGV. This CDR3 has 16 residues. The gene calls are TRBV11-2 and TRBJ1-3, with D unclear. The material sequenced was PBMCs or T cells enriched from blood (not recorded which). This receptor was taken from a woman aged 30 to 39 with acute COVID-19. CDR3 DNA: TGTGCCAGCAGCTTATATGACGGGAGCTCTGGAAACACCATATATTTT. The encoded protein is CASSLYDGSSGNTIYF.